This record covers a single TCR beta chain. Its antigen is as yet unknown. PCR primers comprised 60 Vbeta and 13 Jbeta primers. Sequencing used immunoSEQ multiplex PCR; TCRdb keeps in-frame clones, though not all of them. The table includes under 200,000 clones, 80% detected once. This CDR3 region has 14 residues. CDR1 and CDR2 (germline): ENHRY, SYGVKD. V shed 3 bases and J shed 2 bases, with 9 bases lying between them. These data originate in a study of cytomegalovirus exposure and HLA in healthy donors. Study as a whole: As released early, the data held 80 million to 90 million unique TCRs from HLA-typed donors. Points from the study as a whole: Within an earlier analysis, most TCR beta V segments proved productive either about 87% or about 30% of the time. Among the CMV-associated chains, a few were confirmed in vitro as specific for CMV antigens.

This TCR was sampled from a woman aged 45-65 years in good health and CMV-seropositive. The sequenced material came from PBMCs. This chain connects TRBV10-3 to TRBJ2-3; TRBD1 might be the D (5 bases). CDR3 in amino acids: CAISDGHSTDTQYF. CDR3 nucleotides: TGTGCCATCAGTGACGGACACTCCACAGATACGCAGTATTTT.